The 23 T cell receptor beta chains below all came from one sample that was sequenced in a study of identical twins. TCRdb re-derived calls from the 5' RACE reads in MiXCR, one entry per CDR3 protein. The table lists about 220,000 distinct CDR3 sequences, 7.5% of them singletons. The same sample was also studied in work on yellow fever vaccine responses in identical twins.

The sequencing sample was made of memory (CD45RO+) T cells sorted from blood. Every receptor here comes from a woman aged 18-29 years in good health.

This clonotype has ten or more counts. The V gene is TRBV12-3 or TRBV12-4, the J gene TRBJ2-7; D not certain. CDR3 size: 12 residues. Trimming took off 4 bases at V and 3 bases at J, with 7 bases between the two ends. This chain's CDR3 is CASSSDVYEQYF. Written as DNA, the CDR3 is TGTGCCAGCAGTTCCGACGTCTACGAGCAGTACTTC.

This clonotype was detected ten times or more. This rearrangement joins TRBV18 to TRBJ2-3; 7 bases fit TRBD1. CDR1 is KGHSH and CDR2 is LQKENI in the germline V gene. V trimming: 2 bases; J trimming: 5 bases; junction bases outside the gene matches: 7. The CDR3 covers 15 residues. The CDR3 is CASSPNRGGQDTQYF. CDR3 coding DNA: TGTGCCAGCTCACCAAATCGAGGGGGCCAAGATACGCAGTATTTT.

V is TRBV6-1 and J is TRBJ2-4; D possibly corresponds to TRBD2 (6 bases). The V gene lost 6 bases and the J gene lost 6 bases, with 15 bases spanning the gap. Germline V gene lookup returns CDR1 MNHNS and CDR2 SASEGT. The CDR3 is made up of 14 amino acids. The CDR3 DNA reads TGTGCCAGCAGGGGAGGTCGCGAGCTAAACATTCAGTACTTC. The encoded protein is CASRGGRELNIQYF.

This clonotype was counted ten times or more. This rearrangement joins TRBV6-5 to TRBJ2-2, with D uncertain. The CDR3 length is 12 residues. V gave up 0 bases and J gave up 7 bases, with 3 bases separating them. Germline V gene lookup returns CDR1 MNHEY and CDR2 SVGAGI. The DNA of the CDR3 is TGTGCCAGCAGTTACTCGATCGGGGAGCTGTTTTTT. Its translation is CASSYSIGELFF.

The sample holds a few counts of this clonotype. J is TRBJ2-7 and V is TRBV27; 14 positions agree with TRBD2. Germline lookup yields CDR1 MNHEY and CDR2 SMNVEV (reference sequence). The V segment lost 6 bases and the J segment 1 base; nucleotides outside the gene matches: 8. This CDR3 has 17 residues. The CDR3 sequence is CASRVATSGRVSYEQYF. The CDR3 DNA sequence: TGTGCCAGCAGGGTGGCGACTAGCGGGAGGGTATCCTACGAGCAGTACTTC.

This clonotype came up many times. The chain employs TRBV14 and TRBJ1-1; D is unresolved. The V end lost 1 base, the J end lost 1 base, and 4 bases lay between the germline ends. Germline V CDR1 and CDR2: SGHDN, FVKESK. The length of the CDR3 is 13 residues. CDR3 sequence reads: CASSQGWNTEAFF. The CDR3 DNA is TGTGCCAGCAGCCAAGGATGGAACACTGAAGCTTTCTTT.

In its sample, this clonotype was seen a few times. V is TRBV9 and J is TRBJ2-2, with a tentative D call TRBD1 (6 bases). This CDR3 spans 14 amino acids. V was trimmed by 1 base and J by 3 bases, leaving 7 bases between them. The germline CDR1 and CDR2 sequences are SGDLS and YYNGEE. CDR3 residues: CASSVQGYTGELFF. CDR3 nucleotide sequence: TGTGCCAGCAGCGTACAGGGGTACACCGGGGAGCTGTTTTTT.

This clonotype was picked up many times. This sequence joins TRBV28 and TRBJ2-2, with TRBD1 identical over 7 bases. CDR3 length: 14 amino acids. Germline CDR1 is MDHEN and CDR2 is SYDVKM. With V trimmed by 6 bases and J by 1 base, 2 bases remained unmatched. CDR3 DNA: TGTGCCAGCAGCCGGACAGGGAACACCGGGGAGCTGTTTTTT. It codes for CASSRTGNTGELFF.

This clonotype was seen at least ten times. The V call is TRBV12-3 or TRBV12-4, the J call TRBJ1-2; D is unclear. This CDR3 region has 12 residues. V shed 1 base and J shed 6 bases, with 6 bases lying between them. For the CDR3, the DNA is TGTGCCAGCAGTTTAGGGGGTAATGGCTACACCTTC. It yields the protein CASSLGGNGYTF.

The chain combines TRBV16 with TRBJ2-7; unclear D gene. This CDR3 is built from 14 residues. Germline V gene data show CDR1 as KGHSY and CDR2 as FQNENV. Trimming pared 0 bases from V and 6 bases from J, leaving 12 bases between. CDR3 residues: CASSQSSTLGEQYF. Written as DNA, the CDR3 is TGTGCCAGCAGCCAATCAAGTACGCTTGGCGAGCAGTACTTC.

The chain joins TRBV5-1 to TRBJ2-3, with D unclear. Trimming took 1 base from V and 8 from J, leaving 11 bases between them. CDR3 length equals 13 residues. Germline loops: CDR1 SGHRS, CDR2 YFSETQ. DNA of the CDR3: TGCGCCAGCAGCTTGAAAGAGTTAGGTACGCAGTATTTT. Translating gives CASSLKELGTQYF.

The chain recombines TRBV28 with TRBJ2-1, with 10 bases identical to TRBD2. Per germline, CDR1 MDHEN and CDR2 SYDVKM. The V and J ends lost 1 base and 2 bases, in that order; junction bases with no gene match: 2. This CDR3 comprises 16 residues. Written as DNA, the CDR3 is TGTGCCAGCAGTTTATTCGGACTAGCGGCCTACAATGAGCAGTTCTTC. Residues: CASSLFGLAAYNEQFF.

This clonotype was detected only a few times. The chain carries TRBV4-3 and TRBJ2-7; possibly TRBD1 or TRBD2 for D (5 bases each). V was shortened by 1 base and J by 3 bases, with 10 bases between the two germline ends. The germline CDR1 and CDR2 sequences are LGHNA and YSLEER. The CDR3 is 14 amino acids. CDR3 amino acids: CASSQVGRDYEQYF. The DNA of the CDR3 is TGCGCCAGCAGCCAAGTGGGACGCGACTACGAGCAGTACTTC.

V and J are TRBV11-2 and TRBJ2-1; no firm D call. Germline V gene sequence: CDR1 SGHAT, CDR2 FQNNGV. This CDR3 is built from 16 residues. V lost 5 bases and J 7 bases, leaving 21 bases between the germline ends. The CDR3 nucleotides read TGTGCCAGCAGCCCCTCCGTAGGCGCCCAATATAATGAGCAGTTCTTC. Encoded protein: CASSPSVGAQYNEQFF.

This clonotype was picked up many times. The gene calls are TRBV25-1 and TRBJ2-7; D may be TRBD2 (6 bases). The V end was cut by 3 bases, the J end by 4 bases, with 16 bases between. The CDR3 contains 15 residues. Germline V CDR1 and CDR2: MGHDK, SYGVNS. The CDR3 DNA follows: TGTGCCAGCAGTGACCCAGGGACTCTGAGTTACGAGCAGTACTTC. This encodes CASSDPGTLSYEQYF.

V usage is TRBV7-2 and J usage is TRBJ2-7, with D possibly TRBD2 on 7 matching bases. The ends were cut back, 2 bases at V and 4 bases at J, with 15 bases in the middle. The CDR3 consists of 15 residues. The germline V gene has CDR1 SGHTA and CDR2 FQGNSA. The CDR3 nucleotides read TGTGCCAGCAGCTTATTCCCGGGGGGCAATTACGAGCAGTACTTC. Translated: CASSLFPGGNYEQYF. The full variable domain, completed using reference TRBV7-2 and TRBJ2-7, is GAGVSQSPSNKVTEKGKDVELRCDPISGHTALYWYRQSLGQGLEFLIYFQGNSAPDKSGLPSDRFSAERTGGSVSTLTIQRTQQEDSAVYLCASSLFPGGNYEQYFGPGTRLTVT.

The sample holds many counts of this clonotype. This rearrangement joins TRBV3-1 to TRBJ2-3, with D perhaps matching TRBD1 or TRBD2 (5 bases each). V was pared by 0 bases and J by 0 bases, with 10 bases between. The CDR3 consists of 16 residues. Germline V gene data show CDR1 as LGHDT and CDR2 as YNNKEL (reference sequence). CDR3 coding DNA: TGTGCCAGCAGCCAAGAGAGGGGACGGAGCACAGATACGCAGTATTTT. Protein product: CASSQERGRSTDTQYF.

J is TRBJ2-6 and V is TRBV5-4; D gene unclear. The germline V gene has CDR1 SGHNT and CDR2 YYREEE (reference sequence). This CDR3 region has 15 residues. The ends were cut back, 7 bases at V and 0 bases at J, with 11 bases in the middle. CDR3 DNA: TGTGCCAGCTTTGGGTGGGGCTCTGGGGCCAACGTCCTGACTTTC. Translation gives CASFGWGSGANVLTF.

In its sample, this clonotype was seen many times. The chain has TRBV15 and TRBJ2-3; D tentatively reads TRBD1 or TRBD2 (5 bases each). The V gene lost 5 bases and the J gene lost 4 bases, with 10 bases spanning the gap. The length of the CDR3 is 13 residues. Germline CDR1 and CDR2: LNHNV and YYDKDF (reference sequence). The CDR3 bases are TGTGCCACCAGCGGGGACCTCTCAGATACGCAGTATTTT. It translates to CATSGDLSDTQYF.

This clonotype was observed a handful of times. The rearrangement uses TRBV5-1 and TRBJ2-7, with D maybe TRBD2 (5 bases). The CDR3 loop spans 14 amino acids. Trimming removed 3 bases at V and 5 bases at J, with 15 bases between. Germline V gives CDR1 SGHRS, CDR2 YFSETQ. In DNA form, the CDR3 reads TGCGCCAGCAGCTCCCTGGGCCTGGAGGACGAGCAGTACTTC. Its protein is CASSSLGLEDEQYF.

This clonotype was seen repeatedly, ten times or more. The J gene is TRBJ1-1, the V gene TRBV3-1; D is perhaps TRBD1 (6 bases). Per the germline V gene, CDR1 is LGHDT and CDR2 is YNNKEL (reference sequence). With 5 bases removed from V and 1 base from J, the gap between germline ends came to 8 bases. CDR3 length equals 13 residues. In DNA, the CDR3 is TGTGCCAGCAGCTTAGGGGGGAACACTGAAGCTTTCTTT. This codes for CASSLGGNTEAFF. Drawing the rest from reference TRBV3-1 and TRBJ1-1, the complete variable domain is DTAVSQTPKYLVTQMGNDKSIKCEQNLGHDTMYWYKQDSKKFLKIMFSYNNKELIINETVPNRFSPKSPDKAHLNLHINSLELGDSAVYFCASSLGGNTEAFFGQGTRLTVV.

This clonotype showed up just a few times. The gene calls are TRBV5-1 and TRBJ2-3, with TRBD2 identical over 9 bases. Germline CDR1 and CDR2: SGHRS and YFSETQ. This CDR3 has 17 amino acids. V lost 0 bases, J lost 4 bases, and 9 bases stayed unmatched. CDR3 DNA sequence: TGCGCCAGCAGCTTGGATAGTGCGGGGGGGCGAGCAGATACGCAGTATTTT. As protein: CASSLDSAGGRADTQYF.

This clonotype was recorded many times. This rearrangement joins TRBV29-1 to TRBJ2-3; D is unresolved. Germline lookup yields CDR1 SQVTM and CDR2 ANQGSEA. The CDR3 consists of 14 residues. Trimming took 7 bases from V and 0 from J, leaving 14 bases between them. CDR3 nucleotide sequence: TGCAGCGCCCCGAAGTATGCCAGCACAGATACGCAGTATTTT. It is translated as CSAPKYASTDTQYF.